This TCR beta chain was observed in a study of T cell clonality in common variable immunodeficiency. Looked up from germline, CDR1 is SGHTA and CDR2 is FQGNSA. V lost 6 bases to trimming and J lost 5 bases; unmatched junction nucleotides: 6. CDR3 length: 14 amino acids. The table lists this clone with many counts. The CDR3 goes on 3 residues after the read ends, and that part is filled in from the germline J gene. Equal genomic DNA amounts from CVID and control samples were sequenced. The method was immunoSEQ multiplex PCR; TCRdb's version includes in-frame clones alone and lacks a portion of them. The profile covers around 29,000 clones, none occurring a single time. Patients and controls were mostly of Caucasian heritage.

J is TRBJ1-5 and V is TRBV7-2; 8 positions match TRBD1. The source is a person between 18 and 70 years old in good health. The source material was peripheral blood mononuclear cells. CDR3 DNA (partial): TGTGCCAGCAGTTTGGGACAGGCACATCAGCCC. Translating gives CASSLGQAHQP. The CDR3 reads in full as CASSLGQAHQPQHF.